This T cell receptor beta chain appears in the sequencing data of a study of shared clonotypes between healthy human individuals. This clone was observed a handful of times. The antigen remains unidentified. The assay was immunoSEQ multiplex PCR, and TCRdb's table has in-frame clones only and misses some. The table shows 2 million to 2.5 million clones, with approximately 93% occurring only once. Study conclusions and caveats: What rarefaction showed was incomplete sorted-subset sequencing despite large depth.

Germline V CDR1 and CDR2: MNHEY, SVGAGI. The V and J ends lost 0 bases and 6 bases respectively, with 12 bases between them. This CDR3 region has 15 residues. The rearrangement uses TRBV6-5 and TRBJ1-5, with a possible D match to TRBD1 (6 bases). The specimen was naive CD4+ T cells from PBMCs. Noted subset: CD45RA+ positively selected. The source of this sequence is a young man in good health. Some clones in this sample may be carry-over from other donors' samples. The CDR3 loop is CASSYSGGAGQPQHF. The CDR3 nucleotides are TGTGCCAGCAGTTACTCCGGGGGCGCGGGTCAGCCCCAGCATTTT.